Listed here are 32 T cell receptor beta chains from one sample, sequenced in a study of cytomegalovirus exposure and HLA in healthy donors (TCRdb year 2017). The library was prepared using the immunoSEQ multiplex PCR assay. A mixture of 60 forward primers for TCR Vbeta segments and 13 reverse primers for TCR Jbeta segments was used in the multiplex PCR. The immuneACCESS repertoire file appears here via TCRdb, limited to in-frame rearrangements. These files lack a portion of the clones; in checked studies, under half of the deficit traces to unresolved V genes, and the cause of the others is not known. The sample has 150,000 to 200,000 clones on record, approximately 80% of them singletons. The ten top clones hold over 8% of the sample. The specimen was PBMCs. The receptors shown here come from a man aged 18 to 30 in good health and CMV-seropositive.

The chain links TRBV6-1 to TRBJ2-2; 9 nucleotides match TRBD2. V lost 0 bases to trimming and J lost 4 bases; unmatched junction nucleotides: 12. Looked up from germline, CDR1 is MNHNS and CDR2 is SASEGT. This CDR3 is built from 19 residues. CDR3: CASSEAMGAGGPSTGELFF. The CDR3 DNA sequence: TGTGCCAGCAGTGAAGCGATGGGGGCGGGAGGGCCGAGCACCGGGGAGCTGTTTTTT.

This sequence joins TRBV7-2 and TRBJ2-5; 7 bases are a match to TRBD2. Germline V gene data show CDR1 as SGHTA and CDR2 as FQGNSA. This CDR3 region has 14 residues. The V and J ends lost 5 bases and 4 bases, in that order; junction bases with no gene match: 7. CDR3 loop: CASSLGGTRETQYF. The CDR3 DNA reads as TGTGCCAGCAGCCTGGGGGGGACGCGAGAGACCCAGTACTTC.

Details on this clone: The same CDR3 also results from other DNA sequences found in this sample. The J gene is TRBJ1-1, the V gene TRBV29-1; TRBD1 is a possible D gene (5 bases). The V and J ends lost 6 bases and 4 bases respectively, with 12 bases between them. CDR3 size: 12 residues. Germline V lookup: CDR1 SQVTM, CDR2 ANQGSEA. The CDR3 region has the DNA TGCAGCGTGGCCACAGGATTCACTGAAGCTTTCTTT. It codes for CSVATGFTEAFF.

This chain connects TRBV18 to TRBJ2-1; TRBD2 matches at 8 bases. The V and J ends lost 0 bases and 6 bases, in that order; junction bases with no gene match: 4. Germline V lookup: CDR1 KGHSH, CDR2 LQKENI. This CDR3 contains 15 residues. CDR3 residues: CASSPPYGGGNEQFF. CDR3 in DNA: TGTGCCAGCTCACCACCGTACGGGGGGGGCAATGAGCAGTTCTTC.

The rearrangement uses TRBV2 and TRBJ1-5; 7 bases are a match to TRBD1. The CDR3 totals 14 residues. Germline V gives CDR1 SNHLY, CDR2 FYNNEI. V shed 9 bases and J 9 bases; nucleotides not matched to a gene: 14. The CDR3: CASADRATGWPQHF. The CDR3 bases are TGTGCCAGTGCAGACAGGGCCACGGGATGGCCCCAGCATTTT.

The table lists this clone with a count of one. The chain uses TRBV27 and TRBJ2-3, with D perhaps matching TRBD2 (5 bases). In germline, CDR1 is MNHEY, CDR2 SMNVEV (reference sequence). The CDR3 has 16 residues. The germline V and J ends were trimmed by 3 bases and 1 base, with 14 bases remaining between them. DNA for the CDR3: TGTGCCAGCAGTTTTCGTAAGCGGACGGGCACAGATACGCAGTATTTT. Translation: CASSFRKRTGTDTQYF.

This clone came up once. V is TRBV28 and J is TRBJ1-4; tentative D call: TRBD1 (6 bases). The CDR3 covers 15 residues. CDR1 and CDR2 from the germline V gene are MDHEN and SYDVKM. The V end lost 6 bases, the J end lost 8 bases, and 19 bases lay between the germline ends. The CDR3 nucleotides read TGTGCCAGCAGCGGCCTCAGGGGTCGTTACGAAAAACTGTTTTTT. It codes for CASSGLRGRYEKLFF.

This sequence joins TRBV30 and TRBJ2-7, with 7 bases aligning to TRBD1. CDR3 length: 14 residues. Per germline, CDR1 GTSNPN and CDR2 SVGIG (reference sequence). The trim removed 3 bases at V and 1 base at J, leaving 6 bases unmatched. The CDR3 DNA is TGTGCCTGGAGCGAGGACAGGCGTTCCTACGAGCAGTACTTC. Protein: CAWSEDRRSYEQYF.

A single count supports this clone. This chain links TRBV4-2 with TRBJ1-2; D gene ambiguous. Germline assignment: CDR1 LGHNA and CDR2 YNFKEQ. There are 16 residues in the CDR3. Trimming removed 0 bases at V and 5 bases at J, with 16 bases between. CDR3 protein: CASSQDSGRMSYGYTF. The CDR3 DNA reads as TGTGCCAGCAGCCAAGACAGCGGCAGAATGAGTTATGGCTACACCTTC.

The chain couples TRBV6-5 to TRBJ2-7, with 10 bases lining up with TRBD1. Per germline, CDR1 MNHEY and CDR2 SVGAGI. The CDR3 loop spans 13 amino acids. J lost 6 bases, V lost 4 bases, and 3 bases had no gene match. The CDR3 coding sequence is TGTGCCAGCAGTTGGAGACAGGGGGCCGAGCAGTACTTC. It translates to CASSWRQGAEQYF.

The V and J genes are TRBV7-9 and TRBJ1-2; 7 nucleotides line up with TRBD1. The V and J ends lost 5 bases and 7 bases, in that order; junction bases with no gene match: 7. Germline assignment: CDR1 SEHNR and CDR2 FQNEAQ (reference sequence). The CDR3 runs 13 residues. The CDR3 nucleotides are TGTGCCAGCAGCCCGGGAGGGGGCAGTGGCTACACCTTC. This translates into CASSPGGGSGYTF.

The rearrangement joins TRBV19 to TRBJ2-1; tentatively, D is TRBD1 (6 bases). V lost 5 bases and J 2 bases, leaving 13 bases between the germline ends. CDR3 length: 15 amino acids. Per germline, CDR1 LNHDA and CDR2 SQIVND (reference sequence). The CDR3: CASSVQGLPYNEQFF. The CDR3 DNA reads as TGTGCCAGTAGTGTACAGGGTCTTCCCTACAATGAGCAGTTCTTC.

This chain connects TRBV29-1 to TRBJ2-1, with 9 nucleotides matching TRBD2. V trimming: 7 bases; J trimming: 3 bases; junction bases outside the gene matches: 10. The CDR3 is 15 amino acids. Germline-derived CDR1 and CDR2 are SQVTM and ANQGSEA. The CDR3 sequence is CSGAGGLAGYNEQFF. The CDR3 DNA reads as TGCAGCGGCGCCGGGGGACTAGCTGGCTACAATGAGCAGTTCTTC.

The CDR3 bases are TGTGCCAGCAGCTATGGGACAGGGCAGGAGCAGTACTTC. Amino acids: CASSYGTGQEQYF. V is TRBV7-3 and J is TRBJ2-7, with 9 bases fitting TRBD1. J was trimmed by 7 bases and V by 4 bases; bases with no gene match: 5. The CDR3 is 13 amino acids. CDR1 is SGHTA and CDR2 is FQGTGA in the germline V gene.

The V gene is TRBV7-9, the J gene TRBJ2-7; 10 bases match TRBD1. Unmatched junction bases numbered 10, after V lost 4 bases and J lost 4 bases. There are 16 residues in the CDR3. From germline, CDR1 is SEHNR and CDR2 FQNEAQ (reference sequence). CDR3 loop: CASSYRPGQGLYEQYF. The CDR3 DNA reads TGTGCCAGCAGCTACCGACCGGGACAGGGGCTATACGAGCAGTACTTC.

The gene calls are TRBV28 and TRBJ2-5; 10 bases fit TRBD2. Unmatched junction bases numbered 10, after V lost 4 bases and J lost 2 bases. This CDR3 has 17 amino acids. Germline V gene data show CDR1 as MDHEN and CDR2 as SYDVKM. The CDR3 reads CASSSPRSSGRQETQYF. In nucleotides, the CDR3 is TGTGCCAGCAGTTCGCCTCGATCTAGCGGGAGACAAGAGACCCAGTACTTC.

The rearrangement links TRBV4-1 to TRBJ2-3; D might be TRBD1 (5 bases). V was cut by 0 bases and J by 4 bases, with 17 bases left in between. The CDR3 extends over 17 amino acids. From germline, CDR1 is MGHRA and CDR2 YSYEKL. The CDR3 DNA reads TGCGCCAGCAGCCAAGATGTTGGGGCCACCTATGCAGATACGCAGTATTTT. Protein: CASSQDVGATYADTQYF.

CDR3 sequence reads: CASTFSRWGQEDRETQYF. CDR3 DNA: TGTGCCAGCACGTTTTCTCGGTGGGGACAGGAAGATCGGGAGACCCAGTACTTC. This chain connects TRBV28 to TRBJ2-5, with 8 bases fitting TRBD1. The CDR3 length is 18 residues. CDR1 is MDHEN and CDR2 is SYDVKM in the germline V gene. Germline trimming cut 7 bases from V and 5 bases from J; bases unmatched to any gene: 21.

This CDR3 is CASRGTSGETQYF. The CDR3, as DNA: TGTGCCAGCAGGGGCACTAGCGGAGAGACCCAGTACTTC. The gene calls are TRBV2 and TRBJ2-5; TRBD2 matches at 8 bases. The CDR3 totals 13 residues. The V segment lost 6 bases and the J segment 4 bases; nucleotides outside the gene matches: 4. Germline V gives CDR1 SNHLY, CDR2 FYNNEI.

This rearrangement joins TRBV4-1 to TRBJ1-3; 7 bases fit TRBD1. In germline, CDR1 is MGHRA, CDR2 YSYEKL. V lost 0 bases and J lost 0; bases outside the gene matches: 11. The CDR3 extends over 19 amino acids. This CDR3 is CASSQDRGTVALSGNTIYF. CDR3 DNA sequence: TGCGCCAGCAGCCAAGATCGAGGGACAGTGGCCCTCTCTGGAAACACCATATATTTT.

The V call is TRBV5-1, the J call TRBJ2-5; 7 nucleotides line up with TRBD1. The end of the DNA fits TRBJ2-7 better, so the J call may be wrong. CDR3 length: 13 residues. Germline V lookup: CDR1 SGHRS, CDR2 YFSETQ. This CDR3 is CASSPQGWDEQYF. DNA for the CDR3: TGCGCCAGCAGCCCACAGGGGTGGGACGAGCAGTACTTC.

The table lists this clone with a few counts. The V and J genes are TRBV6-5 and TRBJ2-1, with 8 bases fitting TRBD1. Germline trimming cut 2 bases from V and 6 bases from J; bases unmatched to any gene: 9. The length of the CDR3 is 16 residues. The germline V gene encodes CDR1 MNHEY and CDR2 SVGAGI. For the CDR3, the DNA is TGTGCCAGCAGTTACCGACGGACAGGGTCAACCAATGAGCAGTTCTTC. Protein: CASSYRRTGSTNEQFF.

The chain joins TRBV28 to TRBJ2-2; unclear D gene. V was trimmed by 2 bases and J by 6 bases, leaving 4 bases between them. Germline V gives CDR1 MDHEN, CDR2 SYDVKM. The length of the CDR3 is 12 residues. DNA for the CDR3: TGTGCCAGCAGTTTAATCTCCGGGGAGCTGTTTTTT. Translation: CASSLISGELFF.

The chain employs TRBV7-2 and TRBJ2-7; 7 bases map to TRBD1. CDR3 length equals 15 residues. Germline CDR1 and CDR2: SGHTA and FQGNSA. Trimming removed 5 bases from V and 3 bases from J; junction bases left unmatched: 10. CDR3 in DNA: TGTGCCAGCAGCCCATACGGACAGGAGTACTACGAGCAGTACTTC. Translating gives CASSPYGQEYYEQYF.

The rearrangement joins TRBV4-1 to TRBJ2-1, with TRBD2 identical over 9 bases. Germline V gene lookup returns CDR1 MGHRA and CDR2 YSYEKL. CDR3 size: 14 residues. The J segment lost 5 bases and the V segment lost 2 bases, leaving 1 base of the junction unmatched. The CDR3 here is CASSQRTSDNEQFF. The CDR3 coding sequence is TGCGCCAGCAGCCAAAGGACTAGCGACAATGAGCAGTTCTTC.

The chain employs TRBV5-1 and TRBJ1-2; TRBD1 might be the D (5 bases). The CDR3 contains 13 residues. The germline V and J ends were trimmed by 5 bases and 6 bases, with 14 bases remaining between them. Germline-derived CDR1 and CDR2 are SGHRS and YFSETQ. The CDR3 spells CASSPQGIDGYTF. The CDR3, as DNA: TGCGCCAGCAGTCCGCAGGGTATTGATGGCTACACCTTC.

The chain links TRBV7-9 to TRBJ1-2; TRBD1 is a possible D gene (6 bases). Germline CDR1 and CDR2: SEHNR and FQNEAQ (reference sequence). CDR3 length: 16 amino acids. The germline V and J ends were trimmed by 5 bases and 1 base, with 17 bases remaining between them. The CDR3, as DNA: TGTGCCAGCAGCCCGGTCGGGGGGCTGGGTAACTATGGCTACACCTTC. This encodes CASSPVGGLGNYGYTF.

This clone was seen only a few times. V gene TRBV30 combines with J gene TRBJ2-5, with 11 nucleotides matching TRBD1. There are 15 residues in the CDR3. In germline, CDR1 is GTSNPN, CDR2 SVGIG (reference sequence). V shed 2 bases and J 5 bases; nucleotides not matched to a gene: 7. CDR3 region: CAWSTGQGGWETQYF. CDR3 in DNA: TGTGCCTGGAGTACGGGACAGGGGGGATGGGAGACCCAGTACTTC.

The genes are TRBV4-1 and TRBJ1-1, with D unresolved. CDR1 is MGHRA and CDR2 is YSYEKL in the germline V gene. V lost 0 bases to trimming and J lost 2 bases, with 13 bases between them. This CDR3 has 16 amino acids. The CDR3 coding sequence is TGCGCCAGCAGCCAAGATAACGGAGGGTTAAACACTGAAGCTTTCTTT. Its translation is CASSQDNGGLNTEAFF.

This clone was found a few times. This sequence joins TRBV5-1 and TRBJ2-3; D is perhaps TRBD1 (6 bases). Germline CDR1 and CDR2: SGHRS and YFSETQ. The CDR3 consists of 18 residues. Trimming left V 2 bases short and J 4 bases short, with 23 bases between. The CDR3 sequence is CASSLHGSGGQPPDTQYF. In nucleotides, the CDR3 is TGCGCCAGCAGCTTACATGGTAGTGGGGGCCAGCCACCAGATACGCAGTATTTT.

For this clone: One end of the junction does not line up with germline, which may come from a read error. This rearrangement joins TRBV7-9 to TRBJ2-5; 11 bases align to TRBD2. CDR1 and CDR2 (germline): SEHNR, FQNEAQ (reference sequence). CDR3 length equals 15 residues. In DNA form, the CDR3 reads TGTGCCAGCAGCATAGCGGGAGGGCCGCAAGAGACCCAGTACTTC. This translates into CASSIAGGPQETQYF.

The CDR3 spells CASSIRVDEQFF. The CDR3 DNA sequence: TGTGCCAGTAGTATAAGAGTAGATGAGCAGTTCTTC. This chain joins TRBV19 and TRBJ2-1; D not resolved. CDR3 length: 12 amino acids. The germline CDR1 and CDR2 sequences are LNHDA and SQIVND (reference sequence). The V end was cut by 2 bases, the J end by 8 bases, with 7 bases between.